Following are 22 T cell receptor beta chains from one sample sequenced in a study of tumor and adjacent non-tumor tissue in lung cancer. This sample's RNA came from whole unsorted tissue. Three rounds of nested PCR, following a modified ARM-PCR protocol, produced the TCRbeta library. Each CDR3 protein is one row after TCRdb ran MiXCR on the multiplex PCR reads. This sample yields fewer than 120,000 distinct CDR3 sequences, of which 84% are seen a single time; approximately 22% belongs to the top ten. The sequenced sample was lung tumor tissue. The receptor source for this set is a man between 65 and 85 years old with non-small cell lung cancer.

The sample holds one count of this clonotype. The conserved phenylalanine or tryptophan normally closing the CDR3 is absent here, so this likely arose from a read error. The gene calls are TRBV29-1 and TRBJ2-5; D gene unclear. V lost 6 bases to trimming and J lost 1 base, with 12 bases between them. Germline values: CDR1 SQVTM, CDR2 ANQGSEA. The CDR3 loop spans 13 amino acids. The CDR3 region has the DNA TGCAGCGTGGCCGGCAGGCTCCAAGAGACCCAGTACATC. Translating gives CSVAGRLQETQYI.

This clonotype was counted a single time. One junction end does not reproduce the germline sequence, and a read error may be involved. The chain is built from TRBV11-3 and TRBJ2-1; TRBD2 matches 12 bases. The CDR3 runs 17 residues. The germline V gene encodes CDR1 SGHNT and CDR2 YENEEA. The CDR3 is CVSSLLLTSGGYNEQFF. The CDR3 nucleotides are TGTGTCAGCAGCCTCCTATTGACTAGCGGGGGCTACAATGAGCAGTTCTTC. The complete variable domain, with remaining parts taken from reference TRBV11-3 and TRBJ2-1, reads EAGVVQSPRYKIIEKKQPVAFWCNPISGHNTLYWYLQNLGQGPELLIRYENEEAVDDSQLPKDRFSAERLKGVDSTLKIQPAELGDSAVYLCVSSLLLTSGGYNEQFFGPGTRLTVL.

The chain carries TRBV6-5 and TRBJ2-2; 16 bases are a match to TRBD2. Germline CDR1 is MNHEY and CDR2 is SVGAGI. J lost 8 bases, V lost 1 base, and 13 bases had no gene match. There are 20 residues in the CDR3. The chain's CDR3 is CASSYLGTSGGGYYKGELFF. The CDR3 coding sequence is TGTGCCAGCAGTTACTTGGGGACTAGCGGGGGGGGGTACTATAAAGGGGAGCTGTTTTTT.

As to this clonotype: The germline gene is not matched at one end of the junction; a read error may be the cause. CDR3 loop: CSAASGRGLRDEQYF. CDR3 nucleotide sequence: TGCAGCGCCGCCTCCGGAAGGGGGCTACGGGACGAGCAGTATTTC. The chain recombines TRBV29-1 with TRBJ2-7; 7 nucleotides match TRBD1. The CDR3 contains 15 residues. CDR1 is SQVTM and CDR2 is ANQGSEA in the germline V gene.

This clonotype was recorded many times. The chain links TRBV28 to TRBJ2-7; 7 nucleotides line up with TRBD1. The trim removed 5 bases at V and 3 bases at J, leaving 10 bases unmatched. The CDR3 contains 15 residues. CDR1 MDHEN and CDR2 SYDVKM come from the germline V gene. The CDR3 coding sequence is TGTGCCAGCAGTCTGAACACAGGGGAGAACTACGAGCAGTACTTC. It translates to CASSLNTGENYEQYF.

This clonotype appeared a single time. A single base separates this from a much larger clone, so it may be a read error. The V and J genes are TRBV5-1 and TRBJ2-3, with 7 bases matching TRBD2. CDR1 SGHRS and CDR2 YFSETQ come from the germline V gene. V gave up 5 bases and J gave up 4 bases; unmatched junction bases: 10. CDR3 length: 15 amino acids. The CDR3 DNA is TGCGCCAGCAGACGACAAGCGGGGTCATCAGATACGCAGTATTTT. Its translation is CASRRQAGSSDTQYF.

Comments on this clonotype: The CDR3 does not end in the conserved phenylalanine or tryptophan, so this is likely a read error. This chain joins TRBV20-1 and TRBJ2-5; D is perhaps TRBD1 or TRBD2 (5 bases each). Trimming removed 6 bases from V and 1 base from J, with 12 bases in between. The CDR3 extends over 13 amino acids. Germline V lookup: CDR1 DFQATT, CDR2 SNEGSKA (reference sequence). The CDR3 coding sequence is TGCAGTGCCCCGGGACGGTCCCAAGAGACCCAGTACCTC. Protein product: CSAPGRSQETQYL.

The J gene is TRBJ2-5, the V gene TRBV5-4, with D maybe TRBD1 (6 bases). The CDR3 totals 14 residues. Looked up from germline, CDR1 is SGHNT and CDR2 is YYREEE (reference sequence). Deletions cut 5 bases from V and 3 bases from J, with 14 bases between. The CDR3 reads CASSKGTFKETQYF. In nucleotides, the CDR3 is TGTGCCAGCAGTAAAGGGACATTCAAAGAGACCCAGTACTTC. Filled out from reference TRBV5-4 and TRBJ2-5, the complete variable domain reads ETGVTQSPTHLIKTRGQQVTLRCSSQSGHNTVSWYQQALGQGPQFIFQYYREEENGRGNFPPRFSGLQFPNYSSELNVNALELDDSALYLCASSKGTFKETQYFGPGTRLLVL.

The V gene is TRBV6-5, the J gene TRBJ1-6; D is uncertain. Germline-derived CDR1 and CDR2 are MNHEY and SVGAGI. V dropped 6 bases and J dropped 7 bases, with 16 bases sitting between them. The CDR3 covers 15 residues. The CDR3, as DNA: TGTGCCAGCAGAACGACGGCCTTGAGGAATTCACCCCTCCACTTT. It specifies CASRTTALRNSPLHF.

The chain links TRBV24-1 to TRBJ1-5; D is possibly TRBD1 (6 bases). Germline loops: CDR1 KGHDR, CDR2 SFDVKD. The length of the CDR3 is 12 residues. CDR3 nucleotide sequence: TGTGTCACTGACAGGCCGGGGCAGCCCCAGCATTTT. Its translation: CVTDRPGQPQHF.

Details on this clonotype: The missing conserved phenylalanine or tryptophan at the end of this CDR3 makes a read error likely. No DNA is shown, since the ends of the CDR3 on it are uncertain; the CDR3 is the one TCRdb lists. This chain uses TRBV4-3 with TRBJ2-1; the table's D call of TRBD2 was not tested on the DNA. The germline CDR1 and CDR2 sequences are LGHNA and YSLEER. The CDR3 adds up to 17 amino acids, both ends counted. The CDR3 region is CASSQDPAGAVYNEPFS.

The chain combines TRBV5-4 with TRBJ1-5; D unclear. Germline CDR1 SGHNT, CDR2 YYREEE (reference sequence). Trimming took off 4 bases at V and 5 bases at J, with 13 bases between the two ends. This CDR3 has 14 amino acids. Here the CDR3 DNA reads TGTGCCAGCAGCGTGCATGGCCGCCATCAGCCCCAGCATTTT. Protein: CASSVHGRHQPQHF.

This clonotype has just a few counts. The CDR3 DNA reads TGTGCCAGCAGCCGAGGATCGGTTTCGACTGGGAAGACTGAAGCTTTCTTT. It encodes CASSRGSVSTGKTEAFF. This rearrangement joins TRBV7-9 to TRBJ1-1; D remains ambiguous. CDR1 and CDR2 from the germline V gene are SEHNR and FQNEAQ (reference sequence). Deletions cut 5 bases from V and 5 bases from J, with 24 bases between. The CDR3 consists of 17 residues. Based on the CDR3 plus reference TRBV7-9 and TRBJ1-1, the full variable domain is DTGVSQNPRHKITKRGQNVTFRCDPISEHNRLYWYRQTLGQGPEFLTYFQNEAQLEKSRLLSDRFSAERPKGSFSTLEIQRTEQGDSAMYLCASSRGSVSTGKTEAFFGQGTRLTVV.

A note on this clonotype: Lacking the conserved final phenylalanine or tryptophan, this CDR3 likely reflects a read error. The V and J genes are TRBV7-9 and TRBJ2-5; perhaps D is TRBD1 or TRBD2 (5 bases each). Germline CDR1 is SEHNR and CDR2 is FQNEAQ (reference sequence). CDR3 size: 15 residues. With 9 bases removed from V and 4 bases from J, the gap between germline ends came to 21 bases. The CDR3 DNA follows: TGTGCCAGTAGCATAGTCCTGAGGGGCCGAGAGACCCAGTACTTA. Translated, it gives CASSIVLRGRETQYL.

V and J are TRBV12-3 or TRBV12-4 and TRBJ2-7; D uncertain. V lost 7 bases and J 10 bases, leaving 23 bases between the germline ends. The CDR3 runs to 14 residues. The DNA of the CDR3 is TGTGCCAGCAAAGAGGCCCCATCCAACTACAACCAGTACTTC. Translating gives CASKEAPSNYNQYF.

This clonotype was seen a handful of times. One end of the junction does not line up with germline, which may come from a read error. This chain joins TRBV11-1 and TRBJ2-3, with TRBD1 as a possible D gene (5 bases). The germline CDR1 and CDR2 sequences are SGHAT and FQDESV (reference sequence). The CDR3 has 17 residues. CDR3 bases: TGTGTCAGCAGCTTGCGAGGCAGGGAAAGGAGAACAGATACGCAGTATTTT. It translates to CVSSLRGRERRTDTQYF.

The J gene is TRBJ2-3, the V gene TRBV7-8; 14 nucleotides match TRBD2. The CDR3 extends over 20 amino acids. V gave up 5 bases and J gave up 2 bases; unmatched junction bases: 15. Germline V gene sequence: CDR1 SGHVS, CDR2 FQNEAQ. The CDR3, as DNA: TGTGCCAGCAGCCTAATACCCACGGGACTAGCGGGGGTGGACACAGATACGCAGTATTTT. This codes for CASSLIPTGLAGVDTDTQYF.

This clonotype was counted a few times. A much larger clone sits a single nucleotide away, making a read error possible. V and J are TRBV6-2 or TRBV6-3 and TRBJ2-2, with D possibly TRBD2 on 5 matching bases. Germline V gives CDR1 MNHEY, CDR2 SVGEGT. The CDR3 loop spans 14 amino acids. The CDR3 region is CASSTWTPPGELLF. The CDR3 region has the DNA TGTGCCAGCAGCACGTGGACGCCACCCGGGGAGCTGCTTTTT.

Worth noting for this clonotype: A read error may be the cause here, since a much bigger clone is one base away. The J gene is TRBJ2-1, the V gene TRBV11-2; 7 bases line up with TRBD2. CDR1 SGHAT and CDR2 FQNNGV come from the germline V gene. The CDR3 has 16 amino acids. CDR3 residues: CARSLGFGRTYNERFF. CDR3 coding DNA: TGTGCCAGGAGCTTAGGGTTCGGGAGGACCTACAATGAGCGGTTCTTC.

About this clonotype: One junction end disagrees with the germline gene, perhaps due to a read error. The chain uses TRBV20-1 and TRBJ1-1; 8 bases line up with TRBD1. Germline lookup yields CDR1 DFQATT and CDR2 SNEGSKA (reference sequence). The CDR3 is made up of 17 amino acids. The chain's CDR3 is CSARDGETGDSNTETFF. CDR3 coding DNA: TGCAGCGCTAGAGATGGCGAGACAGGGGACTCGAACACTGAAACTTTCTTT.

This clonotype has only a few counts. J is TRBJ1-4 and V is TRBV29-1; D gene unclear. Trimming left V 0 bases short and J 8 bases short, with 13 bases between. Germline V gene lookup returns CDR1 SQVTM and CDR2 ANQGSEA. This CDR3 is built from 14 residues. The CDR3 spells CSVEDPMGREKLFF. The DNA of the CDR3 is TGCAGCGTTGAAGATCCTATGGGGAGAGAAAAACTGTTTTTT. Drawing the rest from reference TRBV29-1 and TRBJ1-4, the complete variable domain is SAVISQKPSRDICQRGTSLTIQCQVDSQVTMMFWYRQQPGQSLTLIATANQGSEATYESGFVIDKFPISRPNLTFSTLTVSNMSPEDSSIYLCSVEDPMGREKLFFGSGTQLSVL.

This clonotype occurred a few times. The junction departs from germline at one end; a sequencing error may be responsible. This rearrangement joins TRBV29-1 to TRBJ2-3; D ambiguous. This CDR3 is 14 amino acids long. Germline values: CDR1 SQVTM, CDR2 ANQGSEA. The CDR3 bases are TGCAACGTTGATAGAGCCTCTAGCACAGATACGCAGTATTTT. Residues: CNVDRASSTDTQYF.